This T cell receptor (beta chain) was captured in a study of T cells in Graves' hyperthyroidism and ophthalmopathy. There were TCR beta CDR3 regions amplified from RNA transcripts. A set of HTBI primers served as the primers for a first-round RT-PCR of the TCR CDR3. TCRdb analysed the multiplex PCR reads with MiXCR anew, one entry per CDR3 protein. The table has over 90,000 distinct CDR3 sequences, approximately 50% seen once; the top ten hold about 26%. This clonotype was counted many times. The receptor's source is a man aged 40-50 years with Graves' hyperthyroidism. Material: blood.

CDR3 nucleotide sequence: TGTGCCAGCACGGCAGGGGTGAACACCGGGGAGCTGTTTTTT. Translated: CASTAGVNTGELFF. This chain joins TRBV25-1 and TRBJ2-2, with D tentatively TRBD1 (6 bases). Germline CDR1 reads MGHDK; CDR2 reads SYGVNS. The length of the CDR3 is 14 residues. V was shortened by 7 bases and J by 1 base, with 10 bases between the two germline ends.